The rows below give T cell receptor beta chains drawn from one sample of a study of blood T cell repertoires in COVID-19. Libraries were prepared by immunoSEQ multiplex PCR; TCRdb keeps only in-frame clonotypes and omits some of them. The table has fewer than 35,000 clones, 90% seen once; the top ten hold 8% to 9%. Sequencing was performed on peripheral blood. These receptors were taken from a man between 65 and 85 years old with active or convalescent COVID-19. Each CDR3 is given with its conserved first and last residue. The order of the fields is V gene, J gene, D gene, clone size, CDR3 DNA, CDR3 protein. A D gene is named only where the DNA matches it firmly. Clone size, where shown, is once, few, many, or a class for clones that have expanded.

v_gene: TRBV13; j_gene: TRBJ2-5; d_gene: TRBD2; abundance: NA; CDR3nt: TGTGCCAGCAGCTTAGGACCTACTAGCGGACAAGAGACCCAGTACTTC; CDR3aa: CASSLGPTSGQETQYF
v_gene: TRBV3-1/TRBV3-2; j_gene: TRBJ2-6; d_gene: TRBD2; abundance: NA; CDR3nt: TGTGCCAGCAGCCGGACTAGCGGGAGGAGCTCTGGGGCCAACGTCCTGACTTTC; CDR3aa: CASSRTSGRSSGANVLTF
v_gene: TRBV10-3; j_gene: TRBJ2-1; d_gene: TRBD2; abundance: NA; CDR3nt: TGTGCCATCAGTCCGGGACTAGCGGGAGGGTTGGATGAGCAGTTCTTC; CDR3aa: CAISPGLAGGLDEQFF
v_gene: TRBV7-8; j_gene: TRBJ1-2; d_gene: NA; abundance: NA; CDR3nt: TGTGCCAGCAGCTTAGAGACAGCTATTAACTATGGCTACACCTTC; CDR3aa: CASSLETAINYGYTF
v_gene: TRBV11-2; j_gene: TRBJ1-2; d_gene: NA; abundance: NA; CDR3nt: TGTGCCAGCAGCTTAGGGTCCGGAAGGGACTACTATGGCTACACCTTC; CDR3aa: CASSLGSGRDYYGYTF
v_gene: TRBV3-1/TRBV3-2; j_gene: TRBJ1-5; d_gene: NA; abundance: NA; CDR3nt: TGTGCCAGCAGCCCTGGACAGCATAATCAGCCCCAGCATTTT; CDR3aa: CASSPGQHNQPQHF
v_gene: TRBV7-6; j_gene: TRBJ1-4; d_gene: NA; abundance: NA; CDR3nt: TGTGCCAGCAGCGAAATTGTTCAAGCGGAAAAACTGTTTTTT; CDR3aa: CASSEIVQAEKLFF
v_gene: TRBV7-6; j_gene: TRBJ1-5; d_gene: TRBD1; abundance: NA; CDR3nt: TGTGCCAGCAGCCCAGGGACAGTGATTCAGCCCCAGCATTTT; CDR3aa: CASSPGTVIQPQHF
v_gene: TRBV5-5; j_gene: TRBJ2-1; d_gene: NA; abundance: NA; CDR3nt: TGTGCCAGCAGCTCAACCATAGCGGAGCAGTTCTTC; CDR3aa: CASSSTIAEQFF
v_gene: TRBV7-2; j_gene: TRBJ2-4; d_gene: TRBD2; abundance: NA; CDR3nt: TGTGCCAGTACGGGAGGAGCCAAAAACATTCAGTACTTC; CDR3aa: CASTGGAKNIQYF
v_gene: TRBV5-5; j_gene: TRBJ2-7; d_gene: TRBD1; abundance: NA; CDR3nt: TGTGCCAGCAGCTTAAGGACAGGGGACGGCGAGCAGTACTTC; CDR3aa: CASSLRTGDGEQYF
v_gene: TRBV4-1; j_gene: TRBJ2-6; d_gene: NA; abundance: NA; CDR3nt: TGCGCCAGCAGCCAAATAAGCAGGTCTTTTCCCGTCCTGACTTTC; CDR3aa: CASSQISRSFPVLTF
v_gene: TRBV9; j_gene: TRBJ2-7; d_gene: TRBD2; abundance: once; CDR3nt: TGTGCCAGCAGCGTAGGTGTCGGGACTAGCTCCTACGAGCAGTACTTC; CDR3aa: CASSVGVGTSSYEQYF
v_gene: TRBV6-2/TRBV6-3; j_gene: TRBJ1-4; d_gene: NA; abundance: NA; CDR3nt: TGTGCCAGCAGTTACTCTCCGCAGACAACTAATGAAAAACTGTTTTTT; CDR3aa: CASSYSPQTTNEKLFF
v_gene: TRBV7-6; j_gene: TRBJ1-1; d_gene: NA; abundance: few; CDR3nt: TGTGCCAGCAGCTTAGGGCCCACAGGGCCGTACACTGAAGCTTTCTTT; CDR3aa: CASSLGPTGPYTEAFF
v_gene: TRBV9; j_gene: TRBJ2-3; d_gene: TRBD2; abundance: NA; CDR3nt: TGTGCCAGCAGCGCTAGCGGGGGGGTGCCTAGCACAGATACGCAGTATTTT; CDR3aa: CASSASGGVPSTDTQYF
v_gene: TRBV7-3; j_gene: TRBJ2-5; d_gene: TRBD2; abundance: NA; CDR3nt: TGTGCCAGCAGCCAAGGGCTAGCGGAATGGGAGACCCAGTACTTC; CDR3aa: CASSQGLAEWETQYF
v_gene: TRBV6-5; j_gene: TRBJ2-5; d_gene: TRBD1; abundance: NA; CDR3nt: TGTGCCAGCAGAAAAGGGACAGTCCAAGAGACCCAGTACTTC; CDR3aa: CASRKGTVQETQYF
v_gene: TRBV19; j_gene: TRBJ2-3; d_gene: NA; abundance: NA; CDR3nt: TGTGCCAGTAAAAAGCGGGCTAGCGGGACAGGAGGGGTTAGCACAGATACGCAGTATTTT; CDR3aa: CASKKRASGTGGVSTDTQYF
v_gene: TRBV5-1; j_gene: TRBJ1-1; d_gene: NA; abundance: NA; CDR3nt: TGCGCCAGCAGAGGCGGACAGCTTAACACTGAAGCTTTCTTT; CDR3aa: CASRGGQLNTEAFF
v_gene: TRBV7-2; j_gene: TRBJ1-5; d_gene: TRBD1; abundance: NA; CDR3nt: TGTGCCAGCAGCCAGGGACAGGTTAGCAATCAGCCCCAGCATTTT; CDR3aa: CASSQGQVSNQPQHF
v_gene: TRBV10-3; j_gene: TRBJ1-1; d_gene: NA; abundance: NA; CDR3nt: TGTGCCATCACAGGGGTAATGAACACTGAAGCTTTCTTT; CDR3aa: CAITGVMNTEAFF
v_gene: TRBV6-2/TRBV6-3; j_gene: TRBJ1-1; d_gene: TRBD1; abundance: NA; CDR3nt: TGTGCCAGCAGTAGGAACAGGGGAGAAATGAACACTGAAGCTTTCTTT; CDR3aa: CASSRNRGEMNTEAFF
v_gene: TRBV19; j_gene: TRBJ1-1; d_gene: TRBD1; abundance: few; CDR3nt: TGTGCCAGTAGTTCGGCAGGGGGCCGAGACACTGAAGCTTTCTTT; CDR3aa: CASSSAGGRDTEAFF
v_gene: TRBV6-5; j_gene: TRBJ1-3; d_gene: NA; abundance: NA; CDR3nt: TGTGCCAGCAGTTACTCGAATGGAGATTCTGGAAACACCATATATTTT; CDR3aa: CASSYSNGDSGNTIYF
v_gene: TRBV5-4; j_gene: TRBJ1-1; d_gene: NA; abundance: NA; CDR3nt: TGTGCCAGCAGCCCCCCGCGGGGGGGAAACACTGAAGCTTTCTTT; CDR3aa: CASSPPRGGNTEAFF
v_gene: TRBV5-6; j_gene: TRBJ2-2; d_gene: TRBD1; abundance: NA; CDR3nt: TGTGCCAGCAGCTTGAGGGACAGCGCGAACACCGGGGAGCTGTTTTTT; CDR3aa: CASSLRDSANTGELFF
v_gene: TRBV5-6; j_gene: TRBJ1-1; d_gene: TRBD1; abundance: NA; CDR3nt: TGTGCCAGCAGCTTATCAGGGGGCATGGGCACTGAAGCTTTCTTT; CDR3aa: CASSLSGGMGTEAFF
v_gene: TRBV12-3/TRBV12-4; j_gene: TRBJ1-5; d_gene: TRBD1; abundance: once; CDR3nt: TGTGCCAGCAGTAGGGACAGAAATCAGCCCCAGCATTTT; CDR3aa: CASSRDRNQPQHF